The rows below give T cell receptor beta chains drawn from one sample of a study of human T cells and chemical hapten exposure. TCRdb reanalysed the RACE reads using MiXCR and keeps one entry per CDR3 protein. Of around 110,000 distinct CDR3 sequences in the sample, 9% to 14% were seen once. The starting material was whole blood, obtained in connection with sensitization to the hapten diphenylcyclopropenone (DPC). These receptor sequences come from a woman aged 45-65 years with alopecia areata. Some clones in this sample may be carry-over from other donors' samples. The CDR3 runs from the conserved cysteine through the conserved F or W.

V	J	CDR3
TRBV14	TRBJ2-3	CASSQVSLLEDTQYF
TRBV28	TRBJ1-5	CASSLWGGPKNQPQHF
TRBV4-1	TRBJ2-1	CASSQATLAGGRNEQFF
TRBV12-3/TRBV12-4	TRBJ2-7	CASSSWIIRQNEQYF
TRBV20-1	TRBJ2-5	CSARDASGRGRETQYF
TRBV20-1	TRBJ1-1	CSGVPSGTEAFF
TRBV12-3/TRBV12-4	TRBJ1-4	CASRPRTDHNEKLFF
TRBV18	TRBJ2-5	CASSVPGPKETQYF
TRBV20-1	TRBJ1-2	CSASASYGYTF
TRBV7-6	TRBJ2-5	CASSSTGGHIGQETQYF
TRBV27	TRBJ2-7	CASSLGPQGYEQYF
TRBV3-1	TRBJ2-3	CASSPGTRAYTQYF
TRBV12-3/TRBV12-4	TRBJ2-7	CASQPLGREGAYEQYF
TRBV6-2/TRBV6-3	TRBJ2-7	CASRRTVDEQYF
TRBV5-1	TRBJ2-2	CASSPTGGLRTGELFF
TRBV7-2	TRBJ1-6	CASSLVGTRDNSPLHF